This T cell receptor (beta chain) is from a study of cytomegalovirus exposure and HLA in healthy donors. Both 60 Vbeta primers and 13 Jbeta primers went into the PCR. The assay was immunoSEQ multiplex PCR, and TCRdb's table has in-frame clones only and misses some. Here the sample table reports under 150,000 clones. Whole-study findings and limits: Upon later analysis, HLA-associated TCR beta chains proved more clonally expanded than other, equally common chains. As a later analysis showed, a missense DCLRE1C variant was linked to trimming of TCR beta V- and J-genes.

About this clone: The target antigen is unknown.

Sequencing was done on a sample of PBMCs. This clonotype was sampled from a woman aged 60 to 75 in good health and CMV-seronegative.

CDR3 loop: CASSYSGTPDEKLFF. The CDR3 region has the DNA TGTGCCAGCAGCTACTCAGGGACACCGGATGAAAAACTGTTTTTT. The J gene is TRBJ1-4, the V gene TRBV7-6; tentatively, D is TRBD1 (6 bases). There are 15 residues in the CDR3. CDR1 SGHVS and CDR2 FNYEAQ come from the germline V gene. V lost 4 bases and J 6 bases, leaving 15 bases between the germline ends.